A selection of T cell receptor beta chains follows, all from one sample in a study of blood T cell repertoires in COVID-19. Here immunoSEQ multiplex PCR was the method, and the copy in TCRdb shows in-frame clones only, minus some. The repertoire holds 200,000 to 250,000 clones, with 65% to 85% as singletons. The sequenced material came from PBMCs or T cells enriched from blood (not recorded which). Receptors were obtained from a woman in her sixties or seventies who had recovered from COVID-19. Both conserved end residues are part of each CDR3. Fields, in order: J gene, V gene, D gene, clone size, CDR3 DNA, CDR3 protein. A D gene is named only where the DNA matches it firmly. Some rows have no size entry. The others give once, few or many, or a class for an expanded clone.

j_gene: TRBJ1-4; v_gene: TRBV4-3; d_gene: -; abundance: -; CDR3nt: TGCGCCAGCAGCCAAGGTGGCTCCCGGGTCATTGAAAAACTGTTTTTT; CDR3aa: CASSQGGSRVIEKLFF
j_gene: TRBJ2-5; v_gene: TRBV29-1; d_gene: TRBD1; abundance: -; CDR3nt: TGCAGCGTAGGACAGGGTGGGGAGACCCAGTACTTC; CDR3aa: CSVGQGGETQYF
j_gene: TRBJ2-4; v_gene: TRBV27; d_gene: -; abundance: once; CDR3nt: TGTGCCAGCAGTCTCCTGGCGGGCAAAAACATTCAGTACTTC; CDR3aa: CASSLLAGKNIQYF
j_gene: TRBJ2-2; v_gene: TRBV5-4; d_gene: -; abundance: -; CDR3nt: TGTGCCAGCAGCCCTCACACCGGGGAGCTGTTTTTT; CDR3aa: CASSPHTGELFF
j_gene: TRBJ2-3; v_gene: TRBV11-2; d_gene: TRBD2; abundance: -; CDR3nt: TGTGCCAGCAGCTTAATGGGGGCGGGGGGCCTCACAGATACGCAGTATTTT; CDR3aa: CASSLMGAGGLTDTQYF
j_gene: TRBJ2-5; v_gene: TRBV9; d_gene: -; abundance: few; CDR3nt: TGTGCCAGCAGCCCGCCGGCGGGCGGAGAGACCCAGTACTTC; CDR3aa: CASSPPAGGETQYF
j_gene: TRBJ2-6; v_gene: TRBV5-1; d_gene: -; abundance: -; CDR3nt: TGCGCCAGCAGCTTGGCGACAGATTCTAGCTCTGGGGCCAACGTCCTGACTTTC; CDR3aa: CASSLATDSSSGANVLTF
j_gene: TRBJ1-6; v_gene: TRBV5-4; d_gene: -; abundance: once; CDR3nt: TGTGCCAGCAGCTTGGCTGACGGCGGTAGTGCACCCCTCCACTTT; CDR3aa: CASSLADGGSAPLHF
j_gene: TRBJ2-1; v_gene: TRBV19; d_gene: TRBD2; abundance: -; CDR3nt: TGTGCCAGTAGTTTAGCGGGAGCCCCTTACAATGAGCAGTTCTTC; CDR3aa: CASSLAGAPYNEQFF
j_gene: TRBJ2-7; v_gene: TRBV13; d_gene: TRBD2; abundance: -; CDR3nt: TGTGCCAGCAGCTTAAATCAGCGGGGGCCCTACAAGCAGTACTTC; CDR3aa: CASSLNQRGPYKQYF
j_gene: TRBJ2-5; v_gene: TRBV6-4; d_gene: -; abundance: -; CDR3nt: TGTGCCAGCACCGATTCGGAGCGACAAGAGACCCAGTACTTC; CDR3aa: CASTDSERQETQYF
j_gene: TRBJ1-2; v_gene: TRBV7-2; d_gene: -; abundance: once; CDR3nt: TGTGCCAGCAGCTTAGGCAGGATTATAGCCTTC; CDR3aa: CASSLGRIIAF
j_gene: TRBJ1-2; v_gene: TRBV20-1; d_gene: -; abundance: -; CDR3nt: TGCAGTGTACACCGGGGCTATGGCTACACCTTC; CDR3aa: CSVHRGYGYTF
j_gene: TRBJ1-5; v_gene: TRBV7-2; d_gene: -; abundance: -; CDR3nt: TGTGCCAGCAGTCCAGGGAGCAATCAGCCCCAGCATTTT; CDR3aa: CASSPGSNQPQHF
j_gene: TRBJ1-1; v_gene: TRBV18; d_gene: TRBD1; abundance: -; CDR3nt: TGTGCCAGCTCACTGCGGGGCACAGGGGGCATCGGCACTGAAGCTTTCTTT; CDR3aa: CASSLRGTGGIGTEAFF
j_gene: TRBJ2-7; v_gene: TRBV11-1; d_gene: -; abundance: -; CDR3nt: TGTGCCAGCAGCTTACAGGGAGGCGCCGAGCAGTACTTC; CDR3aa: CASSLQGGAEQYF
j_gene: TRBJ2-6; v_gene: TRBV5-8; d_gene: TRBD2; abundance: -; CDR3nt: TGTGCCAGCAGCTTGCAACCGGGACTAGGGCTTTCTGGGGCCAACGTCCTGACTTTC; CDR3aa: CASSLQPGLGLSGANVLTF
j_gene: TRBJ2-7; v_gene: TRBV11-2; d_gene: TRBD1; abundance: -; CDR3nt: TGTGCCAGCAGCTTGACAGGGGGCGGATTGGACGAGCAGTACTTC; CDR3aa: CASSLTGGGLDEQYF
j_gene: TRBJ2-3; v_gene: TRBV7-3; d_gene: -; abundance: -; CDR3nt: TGTGCCAGCAGCTTATACTTGACAGATACGCAGTATTTT; CDR3aa: CASSLYLTDTQYF
j_gene: TRBJ1-1; v_gene: TRBV7-3; d_gene: TRBD1; abundance: few; CDR3nt: TGTGCCAGCAGGCCCGGGACAGGGAACACTGAAGCTTTCTTT; CDR3aa: CASRPGTGNTEAFF
j_gene: TRBJ1-2; v_gene: TRBV3-1/TRBV3-2; d_gene: -; abundance: -; CDR3nt: TGTGCCAGCTCCGGCGGATATGGCTACACCTTC; CDR3aa: CASSGGYGYTF
j_gene: TRBJ1-2; v_gene: TRBV6-2/TRBV6-3; d_gene: TRBD1; abundance: few; CDR3nt: TGTGCCAGCAGTTACCTGGACAGGGATGGCTACACCTTC; CDR3aa: CASSYLDRDGYTF
j_gene: TRBJ2-3; v_gene: TRBV19; d_gene: -; abundance: -; CDR3nt: TGTGCCAGTAGCCGGCCCGAGGAGTTTATAGATACGCAGTATTTT; CDR3aa: CASSRPEEFIDTQYF
j_gene: TRBJ2-5; v_gene: TRBV7-6; d_gene: -; abundance: -; CDR3nt: TGTGCCAGCAGCTCTGGGAGTACACTGGCAGAGACCCAGTACTTC; CDR3aa: CASSSGSTLAETQYF
j_gene: TRBJ2-2; v_gene: TRBV19; d_gene: -; abundance: -; CDR3nt: TGTGCCAGCTTCGGGGCGAACACCGGGGAGCTGTTTTTT; CDR3aa: CASFGANTGELFF
j_gene: TRBJ1-3; v_gene: TRBV5-5; d_gene: -; abundance: few; CDR3nt: TGTGCCAGCAGCACCAGGGTGGCTGGAAACACCATATATTTT; CDR3aa: CASSTRVAGNTIYF
j_gene: TRBJ1-6; v_gene: TRBV6-1; d_gene: -; abundance: few; CDR3nt: TGTGCCAGCAGTGAAGCGTCCGGGGCGGGAAATTCACCCCTCCACTTT; CDR3aa: CASSEASGAGNSPLHF